This TCR beta chain stems from a study of shared clonotypes between healthy human individuals. Clones were sequenced by immunoSEQ multiplex PCR, and TCRdb holds only the in-frame ones, with some missing. Of about 1,900,000 clones detected, approximately 94% appear once; the ten largest clones hold roughly 1.2%. The naive CD8 population came from CD45RO-negative cells selected for CCR7, without terminally differentiated effector memory CD45RA+ cells. Per germline, CDR1 PRHDT and CDR2 FYEKMQ (reference sequence). The CDR3 is 16 residues long. Trimming stripped 0 bases from V and 0 bases from J, with 9 bases between.

The V gene is TRBV13, the J gene TRBJ2-1; weak D call: TRBD2 (6 bases). Sequencing input: naive CD8+ T cells sorted from blood. The clonotype was recovered from a man aged 18 to 35 in good health. The CDR3 spells CASSLGPGSSYNEQFF. The DNA of the CDR3 is TGTGCCAGCAGCTTAGGCCCCGGGAGCTCCTACAATGAGCAGTTCTTC.